Below, one TCR beta chain is given with its context. Its antigen is still unknown. Sorted T cells were CFSE-labeled and cultured four to five days with allogeneic regulatory or mature dendritic cells at 1:10. In germline, CDR1 is SGDLS, CDR2 YYNGEE. The CDR3 loop spans 15 amino acids. Trimming removed 4 bases at V and 1 base at J, with 13 bases between. This sample stems from a study of regulatory dendritic cells for organ transplantation. Study-wide context: On day 6, the dendritic cells were exposed to LPS.

Using immunoSEQ multiplex PCR, the repertoire was profiled, and TCRdb retains in-frame clones only, with some absent. Of 20,000 to 25,000 clones in the sample, 70% to 90% were seen once. The sequenced sample was naive CD4+ T cells from blood cultured with regulatory dendritic cells. Sample subset: CD45RA+ naive T cells. The TCR was taken from a human donor in good health. J is TRBJ2-3 and V is TRBV9, with D tentatively TRBD2 (6 bases). The CDR3 region is CASSLSGLRTDTQYF. The CDR3 nucleotides are TGTGCCAGCAGCCTAAGCGGGCTTCGCACAGATACGCAGTATTTT.